This T cell receptor beta chain derives from a study of cytomegalovirus exposure and HLA in healthy donors. Study summary: Ancestry clustering placed more than 80% of approximately 370 genotyped donors in the Caucasian-associated cluster.

As concerns this clone: Its cognate antigen is unknown.

The study ran its PCR with 60 Vbeta and 13 Jbeta primers. Sequencing was performed with immunoSEQ multiplex PCR; in TCRdb, only in-frame clones are kept and a portion is missing. The sample yields about 180,000 clones, roughly 84% seen once. Healthy bone marrow donors made up the donors. Germline CDR1 and CDR2: SGHDT and YYEEEE. The V gene lost 5 bases and the J gene lost 1 base, with 13 bases spanning the gap. CDR3 size: 14 residues. Study-wide results and limits: V- and J-gene trimming in TCR beta was tied to a missense DCLRE1C variant by an analysis performed later.

This chain joins TRBV5-6 and TRBJ2-7; no definite D call. This TCR was recovered from a man between 25 and 39 years old in good health and CMV-seronegative. Input material: PBMCs. CDR3 region: CASRLSLASYEQYF. DNA for the CDR3: TGTGCCAGCAGGCTGAGCCTTGCATCCTACGAGCAGTACTTC. Full variable domain (outside the CDR3, taken from reference TRBV5-6 and TRBJ2-7): DAGVTQSPTHLIKTRGQQVTLRCSPKSGHDTVSWYQQALGQGPQFIFQYYEEEERQRGNFPDRFSGHQFPNYSSELNVNALLLGDSALYLCASRLSLASYEQYFGPGTRLTVT.